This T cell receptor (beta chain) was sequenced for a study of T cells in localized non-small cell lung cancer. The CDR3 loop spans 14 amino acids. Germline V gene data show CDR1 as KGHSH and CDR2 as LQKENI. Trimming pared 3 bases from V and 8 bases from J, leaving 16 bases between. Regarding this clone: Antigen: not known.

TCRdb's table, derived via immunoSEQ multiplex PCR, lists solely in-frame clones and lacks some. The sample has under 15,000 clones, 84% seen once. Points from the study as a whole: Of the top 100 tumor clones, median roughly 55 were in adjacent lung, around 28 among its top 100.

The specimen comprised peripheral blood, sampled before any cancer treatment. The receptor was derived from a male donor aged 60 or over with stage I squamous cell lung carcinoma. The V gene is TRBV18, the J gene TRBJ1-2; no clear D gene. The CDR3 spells CASSPVGVKEGYTF. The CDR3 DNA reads TGTGCCAGCTCACCGGTCGGGGTCAAAGAGGGCTACACCTTC.